This TCR beta chain was retrieved from a study of identical twins. In this sample, this clonotype turned up a few times. Germline CDR1 reads MNHEY; CDR2 reads SVGEGT. The CDR3 consists of 15 residues. Germline trimming cut 6 bases from V and 3 bases from J; bases unmatched to any gene: 7. TCRdb re-called the 5' RACE reads through MiXCR, storing one row per CDR3 protein. The table includes about 280,000 distinct CDR3 sequences, roughly 8.6% detected once. These data are also associated with another study on yellow fever vaccine responses in identical twins.

The sequencing input was memory (CD45RO+) T cells sorted from blood. The TCR was taken from a woman in her late teens or twenties in good health. The chain is built from TRBV6-2 or TRBV6-3 and TRBJ1-5, with 8 nucleotides matching TRBD1. The CDR3 nucleotides are TGTGCCAGCAGAGGAGGGACAGGACCCAATCAGCCCCAGCATTTT. Residues: CASRGGTGPNQPQHF.